Sequencing of this T cell receptor beta chain was carried out in a study of T cells in Graves' hyperthyroidism and ophthalmopathy. On the study more broadly: Sampling of peripheral blood happened at initial diagnosis, prior to any treatment.

There are a few counts of this clonotype. Trimming removed 8 bases at V and 4 bases at J, with 11 bases between. CDR1 and CDR2 (germline): SQVTM, ANQGSEA. The CDR3 contains 11 residues. From RNA transcripts, TCR beta CDR3 regions were amplified. An initial round of RT-PCR targeting the TCR CDR3 relied on the HTBI primer set. TCRdb reprocessed the multiplex PCR reads with MiXCR, giving one entry per CDR3 protein. The sample records around 440,000 distinct CDR3 sequences, 15% to 18% being singletons. This sequence joins TRBV29-1 and TRBJ1-1; D not certain. Source material: blood. The TCR comes from a woman under 30 with Graves' hyperthyroidism. The CDR3 DNA follows: TGCAGCCTACAATTCGGCACTGAAGCTTTCTTT. It translates to CSLQFGTEAFF.